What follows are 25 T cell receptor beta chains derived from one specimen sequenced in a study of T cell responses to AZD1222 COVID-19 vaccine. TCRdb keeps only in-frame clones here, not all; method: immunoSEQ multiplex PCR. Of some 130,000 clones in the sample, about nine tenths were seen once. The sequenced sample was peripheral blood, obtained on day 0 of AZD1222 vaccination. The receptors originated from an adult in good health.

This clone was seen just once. The CDR3, as DNA: TGTGCCAGCAGTTACGTGTCGGTGTCTCAGCCCCAGCATTTT. Protein product: CASSYVSVSQPQHF. This chain uses TRBV6-2 or TRBV6-3 with TRBJ1-5; D is undetermined. CDR3 length: 14 residues. V lost 2 bases, J lost 6 bases, and 11 bases lay in between. From germline, CDR1 is MNHEY and CDR2 SVGEGT.

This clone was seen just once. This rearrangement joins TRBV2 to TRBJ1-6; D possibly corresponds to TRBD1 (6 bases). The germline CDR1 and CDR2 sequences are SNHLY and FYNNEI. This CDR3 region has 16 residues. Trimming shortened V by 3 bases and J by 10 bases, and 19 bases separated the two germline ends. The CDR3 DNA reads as TGTGCCAGCAGTGATTATATACGGGGGCGCGAATCACCCCTCCACTTT. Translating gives CASSDYIRGRESPLHF.

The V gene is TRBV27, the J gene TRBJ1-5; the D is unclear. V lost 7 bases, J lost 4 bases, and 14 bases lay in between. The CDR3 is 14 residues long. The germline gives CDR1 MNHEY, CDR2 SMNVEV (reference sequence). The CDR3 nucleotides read TGTGCCAGCATACCTTCAGGCAAAAATCAGCCCCAGCATTTT. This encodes CASIPSGKNQPQHF.

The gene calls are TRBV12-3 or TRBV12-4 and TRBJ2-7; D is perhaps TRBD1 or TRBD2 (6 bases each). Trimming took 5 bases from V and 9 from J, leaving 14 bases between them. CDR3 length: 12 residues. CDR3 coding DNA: TGTGCCAGCAGTCTCGGGGGCGGGGTGCAGTACTTC. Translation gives CASSLGGGVQYF.

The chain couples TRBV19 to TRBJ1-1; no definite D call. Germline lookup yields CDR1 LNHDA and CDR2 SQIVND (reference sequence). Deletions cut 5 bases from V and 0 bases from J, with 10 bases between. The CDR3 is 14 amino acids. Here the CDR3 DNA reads TGTGCCAGTAGTGTTGGGTGGATGAACACTGAAGCTTTCTTT. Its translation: CASSVGWMNTEAFF. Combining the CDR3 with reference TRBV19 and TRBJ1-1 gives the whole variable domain DGGITQSPKYLFRKEGQNVTLSCEQNLNHDAMYWYRQDPGQGLRLIYYSQIVNDFQKGDIAEGYSVSREKKESFPLTVTSAQKNPTAFYLCASSVGWMNTEAFFGQGTRLTVV.

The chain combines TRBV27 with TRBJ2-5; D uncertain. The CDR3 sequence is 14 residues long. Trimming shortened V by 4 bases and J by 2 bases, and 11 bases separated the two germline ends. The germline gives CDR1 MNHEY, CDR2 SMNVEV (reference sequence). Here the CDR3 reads CASSSLSSQETQYF. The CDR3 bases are TGTGCCAGCAGTTCACTTTCCAGTCAAGAGACCCAGTACTTC.

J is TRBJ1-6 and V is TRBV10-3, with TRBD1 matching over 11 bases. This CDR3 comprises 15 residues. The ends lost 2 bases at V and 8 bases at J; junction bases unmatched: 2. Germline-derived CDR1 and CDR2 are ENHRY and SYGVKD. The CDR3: CAISEQGQGDSPLHF. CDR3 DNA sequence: TGTGCCATCAGTGAGCAGGGACAGGGGGATTCACCCCTCCACTTT.

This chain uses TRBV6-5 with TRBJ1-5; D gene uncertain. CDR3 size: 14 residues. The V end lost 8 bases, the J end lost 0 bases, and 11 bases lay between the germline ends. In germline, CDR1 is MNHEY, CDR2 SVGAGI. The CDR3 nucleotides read TGTGCCAGCCCCTCTAGGTCTAGCAATCAGCCCCAGCATTTT. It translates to CASPSRSSNQPQHF.

The CDR3 region is CASRPGGTGANVLTF. Written as DNA, the CDR3 is TGTGCCAGCAGGCCAGGGGGAACTGGGGCCAACGTCCTGACTTTC. The genes are TRBV28 and TRBJ2-6; 7 nucleotides align to TRBD1. Trimming cost V 6 bases and J 2 bases; bases outside gene matches: 4. The germline V gene encodes CDR1 MDHEN and CDR2 SYDVKM. This CDR3 contains 15 residues.

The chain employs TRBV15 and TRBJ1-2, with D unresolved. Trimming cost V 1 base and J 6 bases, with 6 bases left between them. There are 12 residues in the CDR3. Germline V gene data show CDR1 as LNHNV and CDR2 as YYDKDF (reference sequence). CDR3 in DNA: TGTGCCACCAGCAGAGTGCGGGATGGCTACACCTTC. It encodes CATSRVRDGYTF.

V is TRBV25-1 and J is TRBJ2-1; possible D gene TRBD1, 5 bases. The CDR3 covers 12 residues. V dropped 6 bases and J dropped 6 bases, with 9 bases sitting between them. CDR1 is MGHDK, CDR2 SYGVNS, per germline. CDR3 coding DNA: TGTGCCAGCAGGTCCCAGGGCAATGAGCAGTTCTTC. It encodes CASRSQGNEQFF. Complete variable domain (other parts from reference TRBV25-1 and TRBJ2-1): EADIYQTPRYLVIGTGKKITLECSQTMGHDKMYWYQQDPGMELHLIHYSYGVNSTEKGDLSSESTVSRIRTEHFPLTLESARPSHTSQYLCASRSQGNEQFFGPGTRLTVL.

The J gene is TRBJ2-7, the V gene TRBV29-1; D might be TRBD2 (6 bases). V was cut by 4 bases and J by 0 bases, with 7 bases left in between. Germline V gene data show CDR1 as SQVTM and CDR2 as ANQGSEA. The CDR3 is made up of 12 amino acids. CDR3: CSVGDFSYEQYF. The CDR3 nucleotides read TGCAGCGTTGGGGACTTCTCCTACGAGCAGTACTTC.

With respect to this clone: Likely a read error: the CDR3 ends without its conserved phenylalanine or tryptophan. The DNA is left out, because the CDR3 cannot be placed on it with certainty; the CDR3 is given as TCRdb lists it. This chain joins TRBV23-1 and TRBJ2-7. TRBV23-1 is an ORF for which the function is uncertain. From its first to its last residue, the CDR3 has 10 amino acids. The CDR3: CASSHLNGPP.

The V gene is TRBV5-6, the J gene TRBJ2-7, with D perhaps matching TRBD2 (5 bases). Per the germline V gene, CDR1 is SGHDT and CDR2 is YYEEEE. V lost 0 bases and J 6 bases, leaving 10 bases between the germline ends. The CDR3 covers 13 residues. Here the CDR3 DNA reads TGTGCCAGCAGCTTGGGGGTGGGGAGCGAGCAGTACTTC. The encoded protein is CASSLGVGSEQYF. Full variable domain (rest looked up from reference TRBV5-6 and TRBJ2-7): DAGVTQSPTHLIKTRGQQVTLRCSPKSGHDTVSWYQQALGQGPQFIFQYYEEEERQRGNFPDRFSGHQFPNYSSELNVNALLLGDSALYLCASSLGVGSEQYFGPGTRLTVT.

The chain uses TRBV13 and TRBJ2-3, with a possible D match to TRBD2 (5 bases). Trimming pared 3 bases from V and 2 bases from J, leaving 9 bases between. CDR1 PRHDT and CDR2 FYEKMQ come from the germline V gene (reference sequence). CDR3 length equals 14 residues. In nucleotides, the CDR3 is TGTGCCAGCAGCTTGGGCGGGTTCACAGATACGCAGTATTTT. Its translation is CASSLGGFTDTQYF.

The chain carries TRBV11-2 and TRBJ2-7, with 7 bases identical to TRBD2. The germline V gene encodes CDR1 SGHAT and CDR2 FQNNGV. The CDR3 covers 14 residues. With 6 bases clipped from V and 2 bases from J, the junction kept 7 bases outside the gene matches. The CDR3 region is CASRQAGTTYEQYF. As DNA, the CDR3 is TGTGCCAGCAGACAAGCGGGGACGACCTACGAGCAGTACTTC.

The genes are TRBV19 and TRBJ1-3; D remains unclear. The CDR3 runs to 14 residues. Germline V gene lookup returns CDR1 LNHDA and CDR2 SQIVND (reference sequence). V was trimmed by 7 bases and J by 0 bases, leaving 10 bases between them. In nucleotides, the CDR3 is TGTGCCAGTATCCAGACTATCTCTGGAAACACCATATATTTT. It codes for CASIQTISGNTIYF.

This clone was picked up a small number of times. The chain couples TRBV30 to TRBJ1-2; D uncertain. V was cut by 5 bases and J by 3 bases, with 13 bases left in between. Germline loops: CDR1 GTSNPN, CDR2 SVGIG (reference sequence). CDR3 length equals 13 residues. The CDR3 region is CAWSTQIYYGYTF. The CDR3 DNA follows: TGTGCCTGGTCGACGCAAATCTACTATGGCTACACCTTC. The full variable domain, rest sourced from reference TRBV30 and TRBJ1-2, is SQTIHQWPATLVQPVGSPLSLECTVEGTSNPNLYWYRQAAGRGLQLLFYSVGIGQISSEVPQNLSASRPQDRQFILSSKKLLLSDSGFYLCAWSTQIYYGYTFGSGTRLTVV.

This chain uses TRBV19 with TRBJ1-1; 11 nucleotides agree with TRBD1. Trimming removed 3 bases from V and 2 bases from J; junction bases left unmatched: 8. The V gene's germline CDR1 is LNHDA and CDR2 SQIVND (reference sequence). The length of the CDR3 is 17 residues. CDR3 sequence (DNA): TGTGCCAGTAGTATCGGACAGGGGGCGTGGGCTAACACTGAAGCTTTCTTT. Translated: CASSIGQGAWANTEAFF.

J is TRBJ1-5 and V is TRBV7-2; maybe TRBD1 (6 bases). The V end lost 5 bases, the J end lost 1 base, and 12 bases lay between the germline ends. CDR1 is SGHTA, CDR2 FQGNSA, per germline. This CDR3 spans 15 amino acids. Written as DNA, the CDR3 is TGTGCCAGCAGCAGGACAGTAGGAAGCAATCAGCCCCAGCATTTT. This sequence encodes CASSRTVGSNQPQHF. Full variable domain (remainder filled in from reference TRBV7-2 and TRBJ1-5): GAGVSQSPSNKVTEKGKDVELRCDPISGHTALYWYRQSLGQGLEFLIYFQGNSAPDKSGLPSDRFSAERTGGSVSTLTIQRTQQEDSAVYLCASSRTVGSNQPQHFGDGTRLSIL.

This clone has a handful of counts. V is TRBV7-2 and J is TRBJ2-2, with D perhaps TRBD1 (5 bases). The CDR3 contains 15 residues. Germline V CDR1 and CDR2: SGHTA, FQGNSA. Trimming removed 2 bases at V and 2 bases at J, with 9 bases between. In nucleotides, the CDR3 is TGTGCCAGCAGCTTATGGGGCGGCAACACCGGGGAGCTGTTTTTT. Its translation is CASSLWGGNTGELFF.

DNA for the CDR3: TGTGCCAGCAGCTATCACCCGGGACAGGGGGAACTGTTTTTT. Protein product: CASSYHPGQGELFF. The chain combines TRBV5-8 with TRBJ1-4, with TRBD1 matching 11 bases. Germline CDR1 and CDR2: SGHTS and YDEGEE. This CDR3 comprises 14 residues. V trimming: 3 bases; J trimming: 12 bases; junction bases outside the gene matches: 7.

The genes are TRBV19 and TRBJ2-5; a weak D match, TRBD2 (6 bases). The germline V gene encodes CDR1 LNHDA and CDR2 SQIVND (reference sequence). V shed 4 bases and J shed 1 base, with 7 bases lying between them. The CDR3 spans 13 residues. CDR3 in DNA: TGTGCCAGTAGTAGGGAGGCCCAAGAGACCCAGTACTTC. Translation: CASSREAQETQYF.

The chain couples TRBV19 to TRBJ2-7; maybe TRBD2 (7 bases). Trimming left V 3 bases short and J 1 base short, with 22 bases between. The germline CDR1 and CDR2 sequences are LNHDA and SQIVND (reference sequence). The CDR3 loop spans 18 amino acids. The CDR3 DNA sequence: TGTGCCAGTAGTATCGAAAGACGGGCGGGGGCGGTATCCTACGAGCAGTACTTC. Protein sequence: CASSIERRAGAVSYEQYF.

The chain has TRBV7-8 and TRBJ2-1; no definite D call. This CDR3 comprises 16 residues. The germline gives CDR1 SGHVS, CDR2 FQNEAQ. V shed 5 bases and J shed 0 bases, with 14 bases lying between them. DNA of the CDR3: TGTGCCAGCAGCCCGGGTTTTGATAGCTCCTACAATGAGCAGTTCTTC. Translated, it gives CASSPGFDSSYNEQFF.